What follows are 8 T cell receptor beta chains derived from one specimen sequenced in a study of blood T cells in healthy people across ages. Through a sample-barcoded 5' primer and a J-beta primer mix, a second PCR was run for roughly 6 to 11 cycles. MiXCR was run by TCRdb on the 5' RACE reads, yielding one entry per CDR3 protein. In the table there are approximately 790,000 distinct CDR3 sequences, around 68% of which are singletons. Sequencing used blood. The source is a young man in good health.

This clonotype was found a few times. The CDR3, as DNA: TGTGCCAGCAGGCTCCGTTCTGGGGCCAACGTCCTGACTTTC. This gives the protein CASRLRSGANVLTF. This chain connects TRBV2 to TRBJ2-6, with D hard to call. From germline, CDR1 is SNHLY and CDR2 FYNNEI. The V gene lost 6 bases and the J gene lost 1 base, with 7 bases spanning the gap. This CDR3 has 14 residues.

The CDR3 nucleotides are TGTGCCAGCAGTGCCTCCGGGACAGTGTATGGCTACACCTTC. Translation gives CASSASGTVYGYTF. The chain is built from TRBV6-1 and TRBJ1-2; TRBD1 aligns across 7 bases. Losses at the gene ends were 4 bases for V and 5 bases for J; bases not matched to a gene: 7. CDR1 is MNHNS, CDR2 SASEGT, per germline. This CDR3 has 14 amino acids.

V and J are TRBV27 and TRBJ2-5; D remains ambiguous. Looked up from germline, CDR1 is MNHEY and CDR2 is SMNVEV (reference sequence). The V end was cut by 1 base, the J end by 5 bases, with 14 bases between. The CDR3 sequence is 15 residues long. CDR3 bases: TGTGCCAGCAGTTTATATCCTCCCAAAGGGGAGACCCAGTACTTC. Its translation is CASSLYPPKGETQYF.

Only a few counts were recorded for this clonotype. V gene TRBV15 combines with J gene TRBJ2-1; D is perhaps TRBD1 (6 bases). Trimming removed 0 bases from V and 4 bases from J, with 7 bases in between. The germline CDR1 and CDR2 sequences are LNHNV and YYDKDF (reference sequence). The CDR3 has 14 amino acids. The CDR3 sequence is CATSREGGYNEQFF. The CDR3 region has the DNA TGTGCCACCAGCAGAGAAGGGGGATACAATGAGCAGTTCTTC.

V gene TRBV27 combines with J gene TRBJ2-7; D remains ambiguous. Germline values: CDR1 MNHEY, CDR2 SMNVEV (reference sequence). V was cut by 4 bases and J by 0 bases, with 7 bases left in between. The CDR3 sequence is 13 residues long. The CDR3 sequence: CASSWVRSYEQYF. The CDR3 nucleotides are TGTGCCAGCAGTTGGGTCCGCTCCTACGAGCAGTACTTC.

The table lists this clonotype with many counts. The rearrangement joins TRBV11-3 to TRBJ2-1, with 8 bases matching TRBD2. V lost 0 bases, J lost 2 bases, and 3 bases stayed unmatched. This CDR3 region has 16 residues. In germline, CDR1 is SGHNT, CDR2 YENEEA. Written as DNA, the CDR3 is TGTGCCAGCAGCTTAGATAGCGGGGCAACCTACAATGAGCAGTTCTTC. It translates to CASSLDSGATYNEQFF.

The chain employs TRBV5-1 and TRBJ2-3; 9 bases fit TRBD1. Germline lookup yields CDR1 SGHRS and CDR2 YFSETQ. The CDR3 loop spans 15 amino acids. With 2 bases clipped from V and 3 bases from J, the junction kept 4 bases outside the gene matches. CDR3 residues: CASSFRDRATDTQYF. The CDR3 DNA reads TGCGCCAGCAGCTTCCGGGACAGGGCTACAGATACGCAGTATTTT.

The chain is built from TRBV10-3 and TRBJ2-3; possibly TRBD1 or TRBD2 for D (6 bases each). Germline CDR1 is ENHRY and CDR2 is SYGVKD. The ends were cut back, 6 bases at V and 1 base at J, with 11 bases in the middle. The CDR3 is 14 amino acids. The DNA of the CDR3 is TGTGCCATCAGAACGAGGGGGGGCACAGATACGCAGTATTTT. Residues: CAIRTRGGTDTQYF.